These 32 T cell receptor beta chains originate from one sample sequenced in a study of blood T cell repertoires in COVID-19. Sequencing was performed with immunoSEQ multiplex PCR; in TCRdb, only in-frame clones are kept and a portion is missing. The sample lists 200,000 to 300,000 clones, around 89% occurring once. Sequenced: PBMCs or T cells enriched from blood (not recorded which). These receptors were obtained from a woman in her 40s with acute COVID-19.

This chain links TRBV18 with TRBJ2-1, with 8 bases lining up with TRBD2. The V gene end was trimmed by 1 base and the J gene end by 5 bases; junction bases not matched to a gene: 7. The CDR3 has 16 residues. Germline V gives CDR1 KGHSH, CDR2 LQKENI. CDR3 amino acids: CASSPQLAVRDNEQFF. The CDR3 DNA reads as TGTGCCAGCTCACCACAACTAGCGGTTCGCGACAATGAGCAGTTCTTC.

This clone is a singleton in its sample. The gene calls are TRBV7-3 and TRBJ1-1; perhaps TRBD1 as D (5 bases). The germline V gene has CDR1 SGHTA and CDR2 FQGTGA. Trimming stripped 6 bases from V and 1 base from J, with 9 bases between. CDR3 length: 13 residues. This chain's CDR3 is CASSRDRNTEAFF. In nucleotides, the CDR3 is TGTGCCAGCAGTCGAGACAGGAACACTGAAGCTTTCTTT.

This rearrangement joins TRBV28 to TRBJ1-2, with D tentatively TRBD1 (5 bases). CDR1 and CDR2 (germline): MDHEN, SYDVKM. This CDR3 has 15 amino acids. Trimming pared 1 base from V and 5 bases from J, leaving 14 bases between. DNA for the CDR3: TGTGCCAGCAGTTTATTTATAGGGGTCAGGTATGGCTACACCTTC. It encodes CASSLFIGVRYGYTF.

The gene calls are TRBV20-1 and TRBJ2-1; D not resolved. V gave up 2 bases and J gave up 5 bases, with 4 bases separating them. The CDR3 is 11 amino acids. The germline V gene has CDR1 DFQATT and CDR2 SNEGSKA (reference sequence). The CDR3 region is CSARFDNEQFF. CDR3 DNA: TGCAGTGCTAGATTCGACAATGAGCAGTTCTTC.

V and J are TRBV19 and TRBJ2-1; maybe TRBD1 (5 bases). V dropped 1 base and J dropped 7 bases, with 17 bases sitting between them. Germline CDR1 is LNHDA and CDR2 is SQIVND (reference sequence). The CDR3 totals 16 residues. CDR3 coding DNA: TGTGCCAGTAGTATAGTCGTCCGCACTTCAGGGAATGAGCAGTTCTTC. It specifies CASSIVVRTSGNEQFF.

The genes are TRBV9 and TRBJ1-1, with D unclear. V was clipped by 0 bases and J by 4 bases, with 10 bases between them. CDR3 length: 14 residues. Germline assignment: CDR1 SGDLS and CDR2 YYNGEE. CDR3: CASSVGGYGTEAFF. The CDR3 DNA is TGTGCCAGCAGCGTAGGAGGGTACGGCACTGAAGCTTTCTTT. The complete variable domain, with remaining parts taken from reference TRBV9 and TRBJ1-1, reads DSGVTQTPKHLITATGQRVTLRCSPRSGDLSVYWYQQSLDQGLQFLIQYYNGEERAKGNILERFSAQQFPDLHSELNLSSLELGDSALYFCASSVGGYGTEAFFGQGTRLTVV.

The genes are TRBV7-8 and TRBJ2-5; 7 bases match TRBD1. The CDR3 contains 15 residues. The trim removed 4 bases at V and 1 base at J, leaving 6 bases unmatched. The germline CDR1 and CDR2 sequences are SGHVS and FQNEAQ. DNA of the CDR3: TGTGCCAGCAGCTCACAACAGGGGACCCAAGAGACCCAGTACTTC. Encoded protein: CASSSQQGTQETQYF.

The chain couples TRBV9 to TRBJ2-1; TRBD2 matches at 10 bases. Germline V gene sequence: CDR1 SGDLS, CDR2 YYNGEE. This CDR3 region has 15 residues. V shed 5 bases, J shed 3 bases, and the junction held 5 bases outside the gene matches. CDR3 sequence reads: CASRNGLADYNEQFF. The DNA of the CDR3 is TGTGCCAGCAGAAACGGACTAGCGGACTACAATGAGCAGTTCTTC.

This chain uses TRBV24-1 with TRBJ2-2; D uncertain. Germline V gene data show CDR1 as KGHDR and CDR2 as SFDVKD. The CDR3 consists of 14 residues. V lost 2 bases, J lost 1 base, and 4 bases lay in between. CDR3 bases: TGTGCCACCAGTGATTCCCGGAACACCGGGGAGCTGTTTTTT. Encoded protein: CATSDSRNTGELFF.

The V call is TRBV3-1 (or the pseudogene TRBV3-2), the J call TRBJ2-1; 9 nucleotides align to TRBD2. The length of the CDR3 is 16 residues. After removal of 2 bases from V and 2 bases from J, the junction contained 4 bases not matched to a gene. Germline V gives CDR1 LGHDT, CDR2 YNNKEL (reference sequence). CDR3 loop: CASSQISGRAYNEQFF. The CDR3 region has the DNA TGTGCCAGCAGCCAAATTAGCGGGAGAGCCTACAATGAGCAGTTCTTC.

The chain recombines TRBV5-5 with TRBJ2-1, with TRBD2 as a possible D gene (5 bases). CDR3 size: 14 residues. V gave up 1 base and J gave up 9 bases, with 14 bases separating them. Per germline, CDR1 SGHKS and CDR2 YYEKEE (reference sequence). DNA of the CDR3: TGTGCCAGCAGCTTGTACCACGATGGAGGTGAGCAGTTCTTC. Translating it yields CASSLYHDGGEQFF.

The genes are TRBV14 and TRBJ2-1; TRBD2 matches at 10 bases. In germline, CDR1 is SGHDN, CDR2 FVKESK. Germline trimming cut 5 bases from V and 6 bases from J; bases unmatched to any gene: 7. The CDR3 runs 15 residues. The CDR3 DNA reads as TGTGCCAGCAGCTTGTACCTAGCGGGAGTCAATGAGCAGTTCTTC. It translates to CASSLYLAGVNEQFF.

J is TRBJ2-1 and V is TRBV5-6; possible D gene TRBD1, 5 bases. The length of the CDR3 is 17 residues. Germline CDR1 is SGHDT and CDR2 is YYEEEE. Trimming stripped 0 bases from V and 0 bases from J, with 13 bases between. CDR3 DNA sequence: TGTGCCAGCAGCTTGGATAAGGACATGAGCTCCTACAATGAGCAGTTCTTC. Translating gives CASSLDKDMSSYNEQFF.

This clone was detected only once. The V call is TRBV28, the J call TRBJ1-2; D is perhaps TRBD1 (5 bases). Germline-derived CDR1 and CDR2 are MDHEN and SYDVKM. The ends were cut back, 6 bases at V and 8 bases at J, with 16 bases in the middle. There are 13 residues in the CDR3. The DNA of the CDR3 is TGTGCCAGCAGCCGACAGCCCTCAATAGGCTACACCTTC. This gives the protein CASSRQPSIGYTF.

The CDR3 sequence is CASSPTSGSLWETQYF. For the CDR3, the DNA is TGTGCCAGCAGCCCTACTAGCGGGAGTTTATGGGAGACCCAGTACTTC. The chain has TRBV14 and TRBJ2-5; TRBD2 aligns across 11 bases. The germline V gene has CDR1 SGHDN and CDR2 FVKESK. This CDR3 is 16 amino acids long. The J segment lost 5 bases and the V segment lost 4 bases, leaving 9 bases of the junction unmatched.

V usage is TRBV18 and J usage is TRBJ2-7; 8 bases match TRBD1. The germline V gene encodes CDR1 KGHSH and CDR2 LQKENI. The CDR3 is made up of 13 amino acids. V trimming: 3 bases; J trimming: 7 bases; junction bases outside the gene matches: 5. The CDR3 coding sequence is TGTGCCAGCTCACCTACAGGGGGGAGAGAGCAGTACGTC. Its protein is CASSPTGGREQYV.

V and J are TRBV7-2 and TRBJ2-5; D ambiguous. From germline, CDR1 is SGHTA and CDR2 FQGNSA. V was trimmed by 5 bases and J by 0 bases, leaving 10 bases between them. The CDR3 runs to 14 residues. CDR3 nucleotides: TGTGCCAGCAGCGCGAGCTGGTACCAAGAGACCCAGTACTTC. Amino acid sequence: CASSASWYQETQYF.

The chain recombines TRBV6-1 with TRBJ1-5; maybe TRBD1 (5 bases). The CDR3 is made up of 14 amino acids. Germline V gene lookup returns CDR1 MNHNS and CDR2 SASEGT. V dropped 0 bases and J dropped 8 bases, with 11 bases sitting between them. In DNA form, the CDR3 reads TGTGCCAGCAGTGAAGCGTTCCCGACAGAGCCCCAGCATTTT. It encodes CASSEAFPTEPQHF.

The chain is built from TRBV7-6 and TRBJ1-1; D uncertain. The V end was cut by 1 base, the J end by 2 bases, with 8 bases between. Germline-derived CDR1 and CDR2 are SGHVS and FNYEAQ. CDR3 length: 14 residues. CDR3 amino acids: CASSLESGNTEAFF. The CDR3 bases are TGTGCCAGCAGCTTAGAGAGCGGAAACACTGAAGCTTTCTTT.

The chain joins TRBV30 to TRBJ1-2; maybe TRBD1 (6 bases). This CDR3 has 11 residues. V was clipped by 4 bases and J by 7 bases, with 10 bases between them. Per the germline V gene, CDR1 is GTSNPN and CDR2 is SVGIG (reference sequence). CDR3 in amino acids: CAWTGGSGYTF. The CDR3 DNA sequence: TGTGCCTGGACGGGGGGCAGTGGCTACACCTTC.

The chain carries TRBV11-2 and TRBJ1-6; maybe TRBD1 (6 bases). CDR1 and CDR2 from the germline V gene are SGHAT and FQNNGV. The CDR3 consists of 14 residues. The germline V and J ends were trimmed by 5 bases and 7 bases, with 12 bases remaining between them. CDR3 in amino acids: CASSATGWNSPLHF. The CDR3 bases are TGTGCCAGCAGCGCTACAGGGTGGAATTCACCCCTCCACTTT.

The rearrangement uses TRBV25-1 and TRBJ2-5; D call uncertain. The CDR3 has 12 residues. Trimming left V 6 bases short and J 0 bases short, with 5 bases between. Germline lookup yields CDR1 MGHDK and CDR2 SYGVNS. Here the CDR3 DNA reads TGTGCCAGCAGGTCCAACCAAGAGACCCAGTACTTC. Translated: CASRSNQETQYF.

This chain links TRBV27 with TRBJ1-2; 10 nucleotides line up with TRBD1. The junction had 9 bases not matched to a gene; V was cut back by 5 bases and J by 3 bases. Per the germline V gene, CDR1 is MNHEY and CDR2 is SMNVEV (reference sequence). The CDR3 loop spans 16 amino acids. The CDR3 DNA reads as TGTGCCAGCAGTCTGGGACAGGGGTTAGTTGACTATGGCTACACCTTC. Translated: CASSLGQGLVDYGYTF.

The chain links TRBV6-5 to TRBJ2-5; TRBD2 is a possible D gene (6 bases). The CDR3 totals 12 residues. Germline V gene sequence: CDR1 MNHEY, CDR2 SVGAGI. The V end was cut by 7 bases, the J end by 4 bases, with 10 bases between. The CDR3 region is CASIRGRETQYF. As DNA, the CDR3 is TGTGCCAGCATCCGGGGGAGAGAGACCCAGTACTTC.

The chain joins TRBV5-1 to TRBJ2-7; weak D call: TRBD1 (6 bases). The CDR3 loop spans 14 amino acids. Germline V gives CDR1 SGHRS, CDR2 YFSETQ. V gave up 4 bases and J gave up 1 base, with 12 bases separating them. The CDR3 loop reads CASSAVQGSYEQYF. CDR3 nucleotides: TGCGCCAGCAGCGCGGTTCAGGGGTCCTACGAGCAGTACTTC. The entire variable domain, with the rest obtained from reference TRBV5-1 and TRBJ2-7, is as follows: KAGVTQTPRYLIKTRGQQVTLSCSPISGHRSVSWYQQTPGQGLQFLFEYFSETQRNKGNFPGRFSGRQFSNSRSEMNVSTLELGDSALYLCASSAVQGSYEQYFGPGTRLTVT.

The CDR3 coding sequence is TGTGCCAGCAGCTTAGGGGGAGGGGGAAACACCATATATTTT. It specifies CASSLGGGGNTIYF. V gene TRBV7-9 combines with J gene TRBJ1-3; D gene uncertain. V lost 1 base, J lost 4 bases, and 8 bases lay in between. The CDR3 sequence is 14 residues long. CDR1 is SEHNR and CDR2 is FQNEAQ in the germline V gene (reference sequence).

The genes are TRBV24-1 and TRBJ2-1; D possibly corresponds to TRBD2 (5 bases). The CDR3 has 15 residues. Germline CDR1 is KGHDR and CDR2 is SFDVKD. Trimming stripped 9 bases from V and 0 bases from J, with 14 bases between. The CDR3 here is CATGPAESSYNEQFF. The CDR3, as DNA: TGTGCCACCGGTCCAGCGGAAAGCTCCTACAATGAGCAGTTCTTC.

V usage is TRBV29-1 and J usage is TRBJ1-4, with D perhaps TRBD1 (6 bases). In germline, CDR1 is SQVTM, CDR2 ANQGSEA. This CDR3 has 13 residues. V was cut by 2 bases and J by 5 bases, with 9 bases left in between. As DNA, the CDR3 is TGCAGCGTTGAAAGGGGGGGAAATGAAAAACTGTTTTTT. This codes for CSVERGGNEKLFF.

This chain joins TRBV2 and TRBJ2-2, with a weak D call TRBD2 (5 bases). Germline V gene data show CDR1 as SNHLY and CDR2 as FYNNEI. The CDR3 length is 17 residues. Trimming removed 4 bases at V and 3 bases at J, with 18 bases between. The DNA of the CDR3 is TGTGCCAGCAGTGTCCCTAGCCAAGGTACCGACACCGGGGAGCTGTTTTTT. Translated, it gives CASSVPSQGTDTGELFF.

This rearrangement joins TRBV24-1 to TRBJ2-5, with D maybe TRBD2 (5 bases). Germline V gene sequence: CDR1 KGHDR, CDR2 SFDVKD. The CDR3 is 14 residues long. V lost 2 bases, J lost 0 bases, and 6 bases lay in between. The CDR3 reads CATSDSGNQETQYF. The CDR3 nucleotides read TGTGCCACCAGTGATTCCGGGAACCAAGAGACCCAGTACTTC.

This sequence joins TRBV5-1 and TRBJ1-3, with TRBD1 matching over 9 bases. J was trimmed by 0 bases and V by 4 bases; bases with no gene match: 5. CDR3 length: 16 amino acids. CDR1 is SGHRS, CDR2 YFSETQ, per germline. The CDR3 here is CASSLGQGFSGNTIYF. For the CDR3, the DNA is TGCGCCAGCAGCCTGGGACAGGGATTCTCTGGAAACACCATATATTTT.

This clone was recorded once. The chain recombines TRBV14 with TRBJ2-5, with TRBD1 matching over 7 bases. This CDR3 has 18 residues. V dropped 1 base and J dropped 3; count of bases not matched to a gene: 14. In germline, CDR1 is SGHDN, CDR2 FVKESK. CDR3 loop: CASSQVWTGQLIKETQYF. In nucleotides, the CDR3 is TGTGCCAGCAGCCAAGTGTGGACAGGACAACTCATAAAAGAGACCCAGTACTTC.